This T cell receptor beta chain is drawn from a study of cytomegalovirus exposure and HLA in healthy donors. As for this clone: Its antigen is unknown.

Primers: 60 Vbeta forward and 13 Jbeta reverse. The table came from immunoSEQ multiplex PCR; TCRdb's copy has only in-frame clones and leaves some out. Among approximately 150,000 clones listed, roughly 76% were seen once. Whole-study results and caveats: In vitro assays verified that a few CMV-associated chains recognized CMV antigens specifically.

The CDR3 is 15 amino acids. V lost 5 bases, J lost 0 bases, and 4 bases stayed unmatched. The germline V gene has CDR1 MNHEY and CDR2 SMNVEV (reference sequence). The V and J genes are TRBV27 and TRBJ1-5, with 7 bases matching TRBD1. The sequence came from a woman between 18 and 30 years old in good health and CMV-seropositive. The sequencing sample was made of PBMCs. The CDR3 loop reads CASSPRQGSNQPQHF. CDR3 bases: TGTGCCAGCAGTCCCCGACAGGGTAGCAATCAGCCCCAGCATTTT.